The T cell receptor beta chain under discussion was sequenced for a study of T-cell reconstitution after alpha-beta-depleted transplantation in children. Study-wide points: One year after transplant, T-cell counts and diversity came mostly from newly produced T cells. Expanded graft clones, several hundred of them, were reportedly the source of alpha-beta T cells about two months after transplant. From surviving recipient T cells and thymic progenitors came the high day-60 TCRbeta diversity observed in some patients.

Ten or more counts support this clonotype. Its antigen is currently unknown. Researchers prepared the TCRbeta library using unique molecular identifiers, the study reports. TCRdb re-called the PCR reads through MiXCR, storing one row per CDR3 protein. The sample includes about 280,000 distinct CDR3 sequences, around 10% of them seen just once. The CDR3 contains 18 residues. CDR1 and CDR2 (germline): KGHSH, LQKENI. V shed 5 bases, J shed 3 bases, and the junction held 10 bases outside the gene matches. The genes are TRBV18 and TRBJ2-1, with 13 bases fitting TRBD2. The receptor's source is a male patient between 2 and 10 years old who had a stem cell transplant for chronic granulomatous disease, so the T cells may come from the graft donor. Sequenced material: peripheral blood, taken 180 days after TCRalphabeta/CD19-depleted stem cell transplant. CDR3 sequence reads: CASSSRTSGGANYNEQFF. The CDR3 DNA sequence: TGTGCCAGCTCATCTCGGACTAGCGGGGGAGCCAACTACAATGAGCAGTTCTTC.